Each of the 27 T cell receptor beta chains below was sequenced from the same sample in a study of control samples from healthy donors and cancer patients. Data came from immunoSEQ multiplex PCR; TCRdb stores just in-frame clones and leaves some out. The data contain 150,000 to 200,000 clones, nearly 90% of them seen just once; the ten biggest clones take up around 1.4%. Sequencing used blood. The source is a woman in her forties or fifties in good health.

The CDR3 DNA reads TGTGCCAGCAGTGAATCTGTACGTTCCTACAATGAGCAGTTCTTC. Translated, it gives CASSESVRSYNEQFF. This rearrangement joins TRBV6-4 to TRBJ2-1; D is ambiguous. CDR1 MRHNA and CDR2 SNTAGT come from the germline V gene. Trimming took off 3 bases at V and 1 base at J, with 10 bases between the two ends. This CDR3 has 15 residues.

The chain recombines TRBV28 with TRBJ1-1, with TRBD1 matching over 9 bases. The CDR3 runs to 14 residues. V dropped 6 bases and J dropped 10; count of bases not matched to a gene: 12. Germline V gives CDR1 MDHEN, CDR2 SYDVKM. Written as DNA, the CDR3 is TGTGCCAGCAGCTCCCCCGGGACAGGGCGGGGAGCTTTCTTT. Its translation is CASSSPGTGRGAFF.

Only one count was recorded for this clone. In nucleotides, the CDR3 is TGTGCCAGCAGCCCCCAACAGGGGGCGGGCCAGACCCAGTACTTC. Residues: CASSPQQGAGQTQYF. The rearrangement links TRBV7-2 to TRBJ2-5; 9 bases agree with TRBD1. The germline V gene encodes CDR1 SGHTA and CDR2 FQGNSA. The ends lost 5 bases at V and 6 bases at J; junction bases unmatched: 10. The CDR3 length is 15 residues.

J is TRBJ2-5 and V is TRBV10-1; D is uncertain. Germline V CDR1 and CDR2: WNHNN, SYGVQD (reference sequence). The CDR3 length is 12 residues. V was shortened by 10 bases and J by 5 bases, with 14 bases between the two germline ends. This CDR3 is CATLGRVETQYF. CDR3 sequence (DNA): TGCGCCACCTTGGGTAGGGTCGAGACCCAGTACTTC.

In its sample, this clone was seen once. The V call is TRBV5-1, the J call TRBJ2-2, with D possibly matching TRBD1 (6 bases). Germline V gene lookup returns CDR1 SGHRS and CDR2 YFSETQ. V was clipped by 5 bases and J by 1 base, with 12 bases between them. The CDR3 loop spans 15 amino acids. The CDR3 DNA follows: TGCGCCAGCAGTCCACTACAGGGGAACACCGGGGAGCTGTTTTTT. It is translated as CASSPLQGNTGELFF.

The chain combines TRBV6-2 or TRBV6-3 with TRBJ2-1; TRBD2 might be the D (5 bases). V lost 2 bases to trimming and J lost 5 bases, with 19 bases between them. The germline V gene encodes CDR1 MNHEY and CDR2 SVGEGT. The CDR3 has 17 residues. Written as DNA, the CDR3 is TGTGCCAGCAGTTACGAGACCTTAGCCGGGGTTAACAATGAGCAGTTCTTC. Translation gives CASSYETLAGVNNEQFF.

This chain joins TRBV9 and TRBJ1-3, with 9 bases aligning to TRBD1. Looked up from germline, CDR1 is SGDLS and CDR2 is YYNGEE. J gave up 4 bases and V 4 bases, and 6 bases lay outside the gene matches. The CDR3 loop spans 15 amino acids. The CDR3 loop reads CASSTTGTGGNTIYF. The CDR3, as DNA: TGTGCCAGCAGCACTACCGGGACAGGGGGAAACACCATATATTTT.

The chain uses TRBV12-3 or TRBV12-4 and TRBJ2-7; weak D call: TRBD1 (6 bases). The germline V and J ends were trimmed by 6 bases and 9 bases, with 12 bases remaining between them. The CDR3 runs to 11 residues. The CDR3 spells CASSVTGPQYF. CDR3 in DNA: TGTGCCAGCAGCGTGACAGGACCGCAGTACTTC.

The CDR3 nucleotides are TGCGCCAGCAGGCCTCCGACTAGCGGTGCTAGCTACGAGCAGTACTTC. Protein: CASRPPTSGASYEQYF. This chain uses TRBV10-2 with TRBJ2-7, with 9 positions matching TRBD2. The CDR3 has 16 residues. Trimming took 6 bases from V and 3 from J; bases not matched to a gene: 12. From germline, CDR1 is WSHSY and CDR2 SAAADI.

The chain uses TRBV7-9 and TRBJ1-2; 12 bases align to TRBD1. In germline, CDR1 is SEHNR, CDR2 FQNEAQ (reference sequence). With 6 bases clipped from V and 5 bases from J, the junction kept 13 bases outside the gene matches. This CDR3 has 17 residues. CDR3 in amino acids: CASSPRGQGARGYGYTF. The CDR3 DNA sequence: TGTGCCAGCAGTCCGAGGGGACAGGGGGCAAGAGGGTATGGCTACACCTTC.

CDR3 in amino acids: CASRRGGALMNTEAFF. In DNA, the CDR3 is TGTGCCAGCAGGAGAGGGGGGGCCCTCATGAACACTGAAGCTTTCTTT. The rearrangement joins TRBV6-6 to TRBJ1-1, with D maybe TRBD1 (6 bases). This CDR3 region has 16 residues. Trimming took off 6 bases at V and 0 bases at J, with 17 bases between the two ends. Germline CDR1 and CDR2: MNHNY and SVGAGI (reference sequence).

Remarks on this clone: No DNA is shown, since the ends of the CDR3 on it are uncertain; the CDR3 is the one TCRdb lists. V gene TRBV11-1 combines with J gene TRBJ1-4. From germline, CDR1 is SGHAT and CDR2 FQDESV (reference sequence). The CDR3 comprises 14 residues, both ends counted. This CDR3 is CASSFGPGNEKLFF.

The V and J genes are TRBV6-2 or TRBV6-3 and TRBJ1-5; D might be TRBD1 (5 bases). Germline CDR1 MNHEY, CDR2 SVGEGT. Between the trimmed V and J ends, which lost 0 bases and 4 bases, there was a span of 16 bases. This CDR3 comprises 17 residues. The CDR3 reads CASSYSALDTENQPQHF. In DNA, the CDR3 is TGTGCCAGCAGTTACTCGGCCCTGGACACCGAAAATCAGCCCCAGCATTTT.

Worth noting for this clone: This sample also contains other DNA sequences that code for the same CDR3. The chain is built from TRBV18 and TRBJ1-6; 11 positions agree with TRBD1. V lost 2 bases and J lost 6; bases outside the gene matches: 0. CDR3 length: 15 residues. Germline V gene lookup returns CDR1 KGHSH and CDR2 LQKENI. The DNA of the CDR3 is TGTGCCAGCTCACCAGGGACAGGGGGTAATTCACCCCTCCACTTT. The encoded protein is CASSPGTGGNSPLHF.

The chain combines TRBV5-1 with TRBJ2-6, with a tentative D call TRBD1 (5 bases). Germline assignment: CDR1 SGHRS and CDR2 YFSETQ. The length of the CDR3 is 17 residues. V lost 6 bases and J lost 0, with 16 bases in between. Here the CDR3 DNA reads TGCGCCAGCATCGGTGGGCCAGGGCACTCTGGGGCCAACGTCCTGACTTTC. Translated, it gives CASIGGPGHSGANVLTF.

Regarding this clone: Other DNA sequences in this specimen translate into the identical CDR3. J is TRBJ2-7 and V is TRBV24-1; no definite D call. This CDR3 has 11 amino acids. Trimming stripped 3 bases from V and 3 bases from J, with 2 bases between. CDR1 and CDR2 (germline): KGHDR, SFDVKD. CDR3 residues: CATSDNYEQYF. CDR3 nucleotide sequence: TGTGCCACCAGTGATAACTACGAGCAGTACTTC.

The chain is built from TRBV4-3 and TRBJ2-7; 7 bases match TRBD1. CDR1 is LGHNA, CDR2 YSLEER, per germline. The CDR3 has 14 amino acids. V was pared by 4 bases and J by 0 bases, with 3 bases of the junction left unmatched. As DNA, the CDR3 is TGCGCCAGCAGCCCGACAGGGAGCTCCTACGAGCAGTACTTC. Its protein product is CASSPTGSSYEQYF.

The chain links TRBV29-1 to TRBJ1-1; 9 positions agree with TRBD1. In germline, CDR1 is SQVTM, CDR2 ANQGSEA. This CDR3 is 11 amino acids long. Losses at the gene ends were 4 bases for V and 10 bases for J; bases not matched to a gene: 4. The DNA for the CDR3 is TGCAGCGTTGCCCCGACAGGGGGAGCTTTCTTT. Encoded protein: CSVAPTGGAFF. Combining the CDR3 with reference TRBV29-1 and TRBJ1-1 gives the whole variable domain SAVISQKPSRDICQRGTSLTIQCQVDSQVTMMFWYRQQPGQSLTLIATANQGSEATYESGFVIDKFPISRPNLTFSTLTVSNMSPEDSSIYLCSVAPTGGAFFGQGTRLTVV.

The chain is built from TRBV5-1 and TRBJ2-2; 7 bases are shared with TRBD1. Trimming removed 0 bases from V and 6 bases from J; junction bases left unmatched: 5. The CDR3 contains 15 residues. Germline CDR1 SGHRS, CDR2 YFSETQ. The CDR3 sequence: CASSLETGLAGELFF. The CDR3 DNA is TGCGCCAGCAGCTTGGAGACAGGGCTCGCCGGGGAGCTGTTTTTT.

The CDR3 DNA reads as TGTGCCAGCAGGACCCAGGGGGTGGGTTTCTACAATGAGCAGTTCTTC. Its translation is CASRTQGVGFYNEQFF. The chain joins TRBV28 to TRBJ2-1, with 7 bases lining up with TRBD1. V trimming: 6 bases; J trimming: 3 bases; junction bases outside the gene matches: 11. Germline CDR1 reads MDHEN; CDR2 reads SYDVKM. CDR3 length equals 16 residues. The full variable domain, with the rest looked up from reference TRBV28 and TRBJ2-1, is DVKVTQSSRYLVKRTGEKVFLECVQDMDHENMFWYRQDPGLGLRLIYFSYDVKMKEKGDIPEGYSVSREKKERFSLILESASTNQTSMYLCASRTQGVGFYNEQFFGPGTRLTVL.

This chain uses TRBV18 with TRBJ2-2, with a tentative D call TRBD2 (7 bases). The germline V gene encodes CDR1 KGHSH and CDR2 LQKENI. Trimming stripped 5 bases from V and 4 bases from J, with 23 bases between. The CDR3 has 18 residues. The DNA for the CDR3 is TGTGCCAGCTCAACGGGGGGCCCATGGAATCCCTCCACCGGGGAGCTGTTTTTT. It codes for CASSTGGPWNPSTGELFF.

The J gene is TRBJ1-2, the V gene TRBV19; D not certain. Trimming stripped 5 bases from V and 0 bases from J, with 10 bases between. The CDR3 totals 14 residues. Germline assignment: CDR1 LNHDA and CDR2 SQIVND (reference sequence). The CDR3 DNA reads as TGTGCCAGTAGTTCGGGGAGAGCTAACTATGGCTACACCTTC. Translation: CASSSGRANYGYTF.

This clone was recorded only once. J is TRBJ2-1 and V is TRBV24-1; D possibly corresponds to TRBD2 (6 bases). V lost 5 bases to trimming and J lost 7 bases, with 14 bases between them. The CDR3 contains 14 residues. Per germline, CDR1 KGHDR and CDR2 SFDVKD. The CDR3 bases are TGTGCCACCAGTGGCTTGGGGGGAGAGAATGAGCAGTTCTTC. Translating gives CATSGLGGENEQFF.

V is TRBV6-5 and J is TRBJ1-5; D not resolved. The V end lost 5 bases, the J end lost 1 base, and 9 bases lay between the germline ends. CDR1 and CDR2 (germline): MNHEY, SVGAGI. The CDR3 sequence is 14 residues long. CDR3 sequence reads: CASSPWGSNQPQHF. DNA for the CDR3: TGTGCCAGCAGTCCGTGGGGAAGCAATCAGCCCCAGCATTTT.

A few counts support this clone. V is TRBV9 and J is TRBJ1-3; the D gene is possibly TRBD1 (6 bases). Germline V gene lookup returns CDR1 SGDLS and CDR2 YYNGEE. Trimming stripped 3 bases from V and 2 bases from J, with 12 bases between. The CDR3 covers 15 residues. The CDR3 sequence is CASSADRSAGNTIYF. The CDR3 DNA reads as TGTGCCAGCAGCGCCGACAGGTCGGCTGGAAACACCATATATTTT.

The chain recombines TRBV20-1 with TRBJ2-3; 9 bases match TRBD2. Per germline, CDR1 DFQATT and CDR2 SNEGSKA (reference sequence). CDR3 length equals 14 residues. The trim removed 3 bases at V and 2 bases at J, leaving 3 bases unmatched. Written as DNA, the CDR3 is TGCAGTGCTAGTAGCGGGAGTCACACAGATACGCAGTATTTT. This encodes CSASSGSHTDTQYF.

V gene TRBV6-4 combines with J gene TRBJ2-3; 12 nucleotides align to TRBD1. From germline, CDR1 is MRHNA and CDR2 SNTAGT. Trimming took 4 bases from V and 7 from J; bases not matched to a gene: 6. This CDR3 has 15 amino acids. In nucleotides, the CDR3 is TGTGCCAGCAGTGTTGGCGGGACAGGGGGCAATACGCAGTATTTT. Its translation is CASSVGGTGGNTQYF.